This note documents a single TCR beta chain sequence. Its antigen is not identified. The entry originates in a study of early T cells in non-severe SARS-CoV-2 infection. The wider study: Chains from this unsorted whole-blood bulk RNA could not be paired. Study-wide results and caveats: VDJdb matching favored anti-spike CD8 responses, missing private and CD4 specificities.

Individual cDNA molecules were tagged with unique molecular identifiers, the study reported. TCRdb analysed the 5' RACE reads with MiXCR anew, one entry per CDR3 protein. The sample shows tens of thousands of distinct CDR3 sequences, 6.8% of them seen only once. Looked up from germline, CDR1 is SGHTA and CDR2 is FQGTGA. The CDR3 extends over 13 amino acids. The V gene lost 2 bases and the J gene lost 11 bases, with 12 bases spanning the gap. The V gene is TRBV7-3, the J gene TRBJ1-4; D is ambiguous. The input for sequencing was whole blood, taken at baseline. The sequence derives from an adult who was a healthcare worker with PCR-confirmed SARS-CoV-2 infection or an uninfected control (not recorded which). The CDR3 here is CASSLDRKGKLFF. The CDR3 region has the DNA TGTGCCAGCAGCTTAGATCGAAAGGGCAAACTGTTTTTT.